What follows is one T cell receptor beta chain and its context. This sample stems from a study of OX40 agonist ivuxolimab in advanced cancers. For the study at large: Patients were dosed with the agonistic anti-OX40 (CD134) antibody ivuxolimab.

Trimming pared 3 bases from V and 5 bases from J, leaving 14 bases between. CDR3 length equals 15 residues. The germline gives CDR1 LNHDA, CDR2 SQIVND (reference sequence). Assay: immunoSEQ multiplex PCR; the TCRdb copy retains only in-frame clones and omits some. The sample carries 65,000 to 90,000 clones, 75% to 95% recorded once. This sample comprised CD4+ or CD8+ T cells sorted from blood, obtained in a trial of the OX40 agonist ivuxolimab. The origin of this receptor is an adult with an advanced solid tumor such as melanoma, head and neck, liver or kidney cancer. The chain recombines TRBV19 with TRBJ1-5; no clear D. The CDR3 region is CASSIRVAGYQPQHF. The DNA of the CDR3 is TGTGCCAGTAGTATTCGTGTCGCGGGATATCAGCCCCAGCATTTT.